This T cell receptor beta chain was sequenced during a study of spatial heterogeneity in lung cancer. About the study: Samples were obtained from some 72 donors, all untreated early-stage non-small cell lung cancer patients. Those follow-up PBMC samples that were available underwent sequencing, at a median interval of around 23 months following resection. Consistent detection of more beta-chain than alpha-chain sequences was observed.

Germline V CDR1 and CDR2: DFQATT, SNEGSKA (reference sequence). V lost 3 bases and J lost 6, with 15 bases in between. CDR3 length: 14 amino acids. Time point described: blood at routine non-recurrence follow-up after resection. Tumor, nontumor lung or frozen PBMC supplied whole RNA that was sequenced unsorted. One entry per CDR3 protein results from TCRdb running MiXCR on the 5' RACE reads. In the table there are roughly 99,000 distinct CDR3 sequences, approximately 20% of which are singletons. This clonotype was counted between two and nine times. This TCR was recovered from a male donor with early-stage non-small cell lung cancer. The chain joins TRBV20-1 to TRBJ2-1; TRBD2 might be the D (6 bases). The source material was PBMCs, sampled at follow-up. The CDR3 region is CSASGTSYRNEQFF. In DNA form, the CDR3 reads TGCAGTGCTAGCGGGACTTCTTACCGCAATGAGCAGTTCTTC.